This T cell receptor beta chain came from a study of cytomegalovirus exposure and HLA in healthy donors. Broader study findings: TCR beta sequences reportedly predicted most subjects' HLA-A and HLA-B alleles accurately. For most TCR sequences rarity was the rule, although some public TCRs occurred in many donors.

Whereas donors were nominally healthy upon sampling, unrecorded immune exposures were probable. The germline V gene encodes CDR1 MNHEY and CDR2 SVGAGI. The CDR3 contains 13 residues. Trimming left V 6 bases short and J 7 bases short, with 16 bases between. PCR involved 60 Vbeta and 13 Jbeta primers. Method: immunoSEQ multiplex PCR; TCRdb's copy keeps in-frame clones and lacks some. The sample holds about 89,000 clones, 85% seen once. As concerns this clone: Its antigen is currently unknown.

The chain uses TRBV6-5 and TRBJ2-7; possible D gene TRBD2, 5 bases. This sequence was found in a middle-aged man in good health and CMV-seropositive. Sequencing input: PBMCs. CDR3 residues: CASRPGRGSEQYF. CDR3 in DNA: TGTGCCAGCAGGCCCGGCCGCGGGTCGGAGCAGTACTTC.